This T cell receptor (beta chain) was found in a study of shared clonotypes between healthy human individuals. Recent acute infections and vaccinations were absent in the healthy HIV-negative adult donors. Using immunoSEQ multiplex PCR, the repertoire was profiled, and TCRdb retains in-frame clones only, with some absent. This table holds about 1 million clones, 75% to 85% found once. The CDR3 sequence is 14 residues long. The V end lost 1 base, the J end lost 1 base, and 8 bases lay between the germline ends. Germline V gene data show CDR1 as SGHVS and CDR2 as FNYEAQ. The V call is TRBV7-6, the J call TRBJ2-7; the D is unclear. The material sequenced was memory CD4+ T cells from PBMCs. Documented subset: CD45RA-negative fraction. This TCR was sampled from a man aged 18 to 29 in good health. Some clones in this sample may be carry-over from other donors' samples. The CDR3 spells CASSLGLLSYEQYF. The CDR3 region has the DNA TGTGCCAGCAGCTTAGGTTTGTTGTCCTACGAGCAGTACTTC. The full variable domain, with the rest looked up from reference TRBV7-6 and TRBJ2-7, is GAGVSQSPRYKVTKRGQDVALRCDPISGHVSLYWYRQALGQGPEFLTYFNYEAQQDKSGLPNDRFSAERPEGSISTLTIQRTEQRDSAMYRCASSLGLLSYEQYFGPGTRLTVT.